Listed below are T cell receptor beta chains from one sample, sequenced in a study of CD8 T cells in Susac syndrome. TCRdb called the immunoSEQ multiplex PCR reads again in MiXCR, with one record for every CDR3 protein. In the table there are 200,000 or so distinct CDR3 sequences, 92% of which are singletons. Sequencing input: CD8+ T cells from PBMCs. These receptors all stem from a human donor with multiple sclerosis. CDR3s include the opening cysteine and the closing phenylalanine or tryptophan. Each record gives: V gene, J gene, D gene, clone size, CDR3 protein, CDR3 DNA. The D gene is left open where the match is weak. For some rows the clone size is stated as once, few or many, or as a class when expanded; others skip it.

v_gene: TRBV4-1
j_gene: TRBJ1-1
d_gene: TRBD1
abundance: -
CDR3aa: CASSTLQGREAFF
CDR3nt: TGCGCCAGCAGCACCCTACAGGGGCGCGAAGCTTTCTTT

v_gene: TRBV12-3/TRBV12-4
j_gene: TRBJ2-1
d_gene: -
abundance: -
CDR3aa: CASSPDGQEQFF
CDR3nt: TGTGCCAGCAGCCCCGACGGCCAGGAGCAGTTCTTC

v_gene: TRBV7-9
j_gene: TRBJ2-1
d_gene: -
abundance: -
CDR3aa: CASSLDGSHYNEQFF
CDR3nt: TGTGCCAGCAGCTTAGACGGGAGTCATTACAATGAGCAGTTCTTC

v_gene: TRBV3-1
j_gene: TRBJ2-1
d_gene: -
abundance: -
CDR3aa: CASEGGTYNEQFF
CDR3nt: TGTGCCAGCGAGGGGGGCACCTACAATGAGCAGTTCTTC

v_gene: TRBV11-3
j_gene: TRBJ2-1
d_gene: -
abundance: -
CDR3aa: CASRSFGQTSYNEQFF
CDR3nt: TGTGCCAGCAGGTCCTTCGGACAGACATCCTACAATGAGCAGTTCTTC

v_gene: TRBV5-8
j_gene: TRBJ1-5
d_gene: -
abundance: -
CDR3aa: CASSLNTRQSNQPQHF
CDR3nt: TGTGCCAGCAGCTTGAATACTCGACAGTCTAATCAGCCCCAGCATTTT

v_gene: TRBV2
j_gene: TRBJ1-2
d_gene: -
abundance: -
CDR3aa: CASSDSYGYTF
CDR3nt: TGTGCCAGCAGTGACAGCTATGGCTACACCTTC

v_gene: TRBV5-1
j_gene: TRBJ2-7
d_gene: -
abundance: -
CDR3aa: CASSPRYEGHEQYF
CDR3nt: TGCGCCAGCAGCCCGAGATACGAAGGCCACGAGCAGTACTTC

v_gene: TRBV4-2
j_gene: TRBJ1-2
d_gene: -
abundance: -
CDR3aa: CASSQGWETPGPRGYTF
CDR3nt: TGTGCCAGCAGCCAAGGGTGGGAGACACCAGGTCCACGTGGCTACACCTTC

v_gene: TRBV10-3
j_gene: TRBJ1-6
d_gene: -
abundance: -
CDR3aa: CAISEGGSSPLHF
CDR3nt: TGTGCCATCAGTGAGGGGGGCAGTTCACCCCTCCACTTT

v_gene: TRBV15
j_gene: TRBJ1-3
d_gene: TRBD1
abundance: -
CDR3aa: CATSVGTGGGNTIYF
CDR3nt: TGTGCCACCAGCGTGGGGACAGGGGGCGGAAACACCATATATTTT

v_gene: TRBV6-2/TRBV6-3
j_gene: TRBJ2-1
d_gene: TRBD1
abundance: -
CDR3aa: CATGGDRGRDNEQFF
CDR3nt: TGTGCCACCGGCGGGGACAGGGGGCGCGACAATGAGCAGTTCTTC

v_gene: TRBV27
j_gene: TRBJ2-1
d_gene: TRBD2
abundance: -
CDR3aa: CASRMAGGPNNEQFF
CDR3nt: TGTGCCAGCAGGATGGCGGGAGGGCCTAACAATGAGCAGTTCTTC

v_gene: TRBV13
j_gene: TRBJ2-1
d_gene: -
abundance: -
CDR3aa: CASSLGQRGSSYNEQFF
CDR3nt: TGTGCCAGCAGCTTAGGGCAACGGGGGAGCTCCTACAATGAGCAGTTCTTC

v_gene: TRBV5-4
j_gene: TRBJ2-6
d_gene: -
abundance: -
CDR3aa: CASSDTSGANVLTF
CDR3nt: TGTGCCAGCAGCGACACTTCGGGGGCCAACGTCCTGACTTTC

v_gene: TRBV19
j_gene: TRBJ2-3
d_gene: -
abundance: once
CDR3aa: CASSGGAKRDTQYF
CDR3nt: TGTGCCAGTAGCGGAGGGGCGAAAAGAGATACGCAGTATTTT

v_gene: TRBV9
j_gene: TRBJ2-3
d_gene: TRBD1
abundance: -
CDR3aa: CASRTGTANTDTQYF
CDR3nt: TGTGCCAGCAGGACTGGGACAGCGAACACAGATACGCAGTATTTT

v_gene: TRBV20-1
j_gene: TRBJ2-4
d_gene: -
abundance: -
CDR3aa: CSARGTGEYIQYF
CDR3nt: TGCAGTGCTAGAGGGACTGGCGAGTACATTCAGTACTTC

v_gene: TRBV3-1
j_gene: TRBJ2-5
d_gene: -
abundance: -
CDR3aa: CASSHLQETQYF
CDR3nt: TGTGCCAGCAGCCACTTGCAAGAGACCCAGTACTTC

v_gene: TRBV12-5
j_gene: TRBJ2-2
d_gene: -
abundance: once
CDR3aa: CASGDLTGELFF
CDR3nt: TGTGCTAGTGGTGACCTAACCGGGGAGCTGTTTTTT

v_gene: TRBV6-5
j_gene: TRBJ2-3
d_gene: -
abundance: -
CDR3aa: CASRPWLADTDTQYF
CDR3nt: TGTGCCAGCAGGCCCTGGTTGGCCGACACAGATACGCAGTATTTT

v_gene: TRBV7-2
j_gene: TRBJ2-2
d_gene: -
abundance: -
CDR3aa: CASSPSGWGGQRAGELFF
CDR3nt: TGTGCCAGCAGCCCCTCGGGTTGGGGGGGCCAACGCGCCGGGGAGCTGTTTTTT

v_gene: TRBV3-1
j_gene: TRBJ2-1
d_gene: TRBD1
abundance: -
CDR3aa: CASSQDAGGYYNEQFF
CDR3nt: TGTGCCAGCAGCCAAGATGCAGGGGGCTACTACAATGAGCAGTTCTTC

v_gene: TRBV12-3/TRBV12-4
j_gene: TRBJ2-7
d_gene: -
abundance: -
CDR3aa: CASSDSGTASYEQYF
CDR3nt: TGTGCCAGCAGTGATTCCGGGACCGCTTCCTACGAGCAGTACTTC

v_gene: TRBV7-9
j_gene: TRBJ1-1
d_gene: -
abundance: -
CDR3aa: CASRRVAEAFF
CDR3nt: TGTGCCAGCCGGAGGGTCGCTGAAGCTTTCTTT

v_gene: TRBV7-9
j_gene: TRBJ1-2
d_gene: TRBD1
abundance: -
CDR3aa: CASSLAGTANGYTF
CDR3nt: TGTGCCAGCAGCTTAGCCGGGACAGCCAACGGCTACACCTTC

v_gene: TRBV30
j_gene: TRBJ1-1
d_gene: -
abundance: -
CDR3aa: CAWSALSTNTEAFF
CDR3nt: TGTGCCTGGAGTGCCCTTTCAACGAACACTGAAGCTTTCTTT

v_gene: TRBV3-1
j_gene: TRBJ2-1
d_gene: TRBD2
abundance: -
CDR3aa: CASSQDFTSGRGEQFF
CDR3nt: TGTGCCAGCAGCCAAGATTTCACTAGCGGGAGGGGTGAGCAGTTCTTC

v_gene: TRBV6-5
j_gene: TRBJ2-1
d_gene: TRBD2
abundance: once
CDR3aa: CASSYGAGTSGDNEQFF
CDR3nt: TGTGCCAGCAGTTACGGGGCCGGGACTAGCGGGGACAATGAGCAGTTCTTC

v_gene: TRBV30
j_gene: TRBJ2-7
d_gene: -
abundance: -
CDR3aa: CAWSSDGPYEQYF
CDR3nt: TGTGCCTGGAGCTCTGACGGACCCTACGAGCAGTACTTC

v_gene: TRBV19
j_gene: TRBJ2-1
d_gene: -
abundance: -
CDR3aa: CASSIETPLVRGEQFF
CDR3nt: TGTGCCAGTAGTATAGAGACTCCCCTAGTAAGAGGCGAGCAGTTCTTC

v_gene: TRBV27
j_gene: TRBJ2-1
d_gene: -
abundance: once
CDR3aa: CASSFRVLGSDEQFF
CDR3nt: TGTGCCAGCAGTTTCAGGGTCCTTGGCTCCGATGAGCAGTTCTTC

v_gene: TRBV19
j_gene: TRBJ2-1
d_gene: TRBD2
abundance: -
CDR3aa: CASSYGGANEQFF
CDR3nt: TGTGCCAGTAGCTACGGGGGGGCAAATGAGCAGTTCTTC

v_gene: TRBV7-6
j_gene: TRBJ2-1
d_gene: TRBD2
abundance: -
CDR3aa: CASTIGAGGLNEQFF
CDR3nt: TGTGCCAGCACCATTGGGGCGGGGGGGCTGAATGAGCAGTTCTTC

v_gene: TRBV19
j_gene: TRBJ2-1
d_gene: TRBD2
abundance: -
CDR3aa: CGTSSGTSGSGSYNEQFF
CDR3nt: TGTGGCACTTCCTCCGGGACTAGCGGGAGTGGTTCCTACAATGAGCAGTTCTTC

v_gene: TRBV30
j_gene: TRBJ1-1
d_gene: -
abundance: -
CDR3aa: CAWNDIFKGTEAFF
CDR3nt: TGTGCCTGGAACGACATCTTTAAAGGGACTGAAGCTTTCTTT

v_gene: TRBV5-4
j_gene: TRBJ2-1
d_gene: -
abundance: -
CDR3aa: CASSFGTWDPRLAYNEQFF
CDR3nt: TGTGCCAGCAGCTTTGGGACATGGGACCCGCGGTTGGCCTACAATGAGCAGTTCTTC

v_gene: TRBV30
j_gene: TRBJ1-1
d_gene: -
abundance: -
CDR3aa: CAWSVGGGEEAFF
CDR3nt: TGTGCCTGGAGTGTTGGGGGGGGAGAGGAAGCTTTCTTT

v_gene: TRBV6-5
j_gene: TRBJ2-2
d_gene: -
abundance: -
CDR3aa: CASSYSIPVNTGELFF
CDR3nt: TGTGCCAGCAGTTACTCGATCCCGGTCAACACCGGGGAGCTGTTTTTT

v_gene: TRBV6-5
j_gene: TRBJ2-6
d_gene: -
abundance: -
CDR3aa: CASSYSLGGANVLTF
CDR3nt: TGTGCCAGCAGTTACAGTCTCGGGGGGGCCAACGTCCTGACTTTC

v_gene: TRBV27
j_gene: TRBJ2-6
d_gene: -
abundance: -
CDR3aa: CASSSYSGANVLTF
CDR3nt: TGTGCCAGCAGTTCCTACTCTGGGGCCAACGTCCTGACTTTC

v_gene: TRBV11-2
j_gene: TRBJ2-7
d_gene: -
abundance: few
CDR3aa: CASSLVQGTYEQYF
CDR3nt: TGTGCCAGCAGCTTAGTCCAGGGGACCTACGAGCAGTACTTC